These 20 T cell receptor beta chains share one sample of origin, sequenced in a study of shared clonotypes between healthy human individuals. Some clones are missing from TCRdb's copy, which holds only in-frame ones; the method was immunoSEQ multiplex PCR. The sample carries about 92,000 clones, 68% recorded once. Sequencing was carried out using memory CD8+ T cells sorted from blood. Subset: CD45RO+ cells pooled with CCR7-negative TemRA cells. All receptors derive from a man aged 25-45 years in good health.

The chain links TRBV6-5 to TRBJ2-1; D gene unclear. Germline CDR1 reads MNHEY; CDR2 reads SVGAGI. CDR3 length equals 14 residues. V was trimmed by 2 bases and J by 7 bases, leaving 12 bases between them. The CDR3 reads CASSYPILGNEQFF. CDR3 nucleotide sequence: TGTGCCAGCAGTTACCCGATCCTTGGGAATGAGCAGTTCTTC.

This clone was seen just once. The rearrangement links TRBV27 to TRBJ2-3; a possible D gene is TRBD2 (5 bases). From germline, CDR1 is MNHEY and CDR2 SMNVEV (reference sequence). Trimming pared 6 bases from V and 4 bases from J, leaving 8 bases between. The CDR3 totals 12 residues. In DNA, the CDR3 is TGTGCCAGCAGAAGCGGATCAGATACGCAGTATTTT. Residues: CASRSGSDTQYF.

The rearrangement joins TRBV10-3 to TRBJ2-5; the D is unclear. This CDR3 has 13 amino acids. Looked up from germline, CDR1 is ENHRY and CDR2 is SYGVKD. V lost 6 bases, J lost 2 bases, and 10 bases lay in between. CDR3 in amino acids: CAIRSHQQETQYF. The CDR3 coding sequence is TGTGCCATCAGGTCCCACCAGCAAGAGACCCAGTACTTC.

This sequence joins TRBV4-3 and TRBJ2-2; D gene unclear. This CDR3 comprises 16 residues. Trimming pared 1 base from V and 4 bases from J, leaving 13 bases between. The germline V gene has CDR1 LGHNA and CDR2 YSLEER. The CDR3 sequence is CASSQGLEGGTGELFF. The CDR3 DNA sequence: TGCGCCAGCAGCCAAGGGCTAGAAGGTGGCACCGGGGAGCTGTTTTTT.

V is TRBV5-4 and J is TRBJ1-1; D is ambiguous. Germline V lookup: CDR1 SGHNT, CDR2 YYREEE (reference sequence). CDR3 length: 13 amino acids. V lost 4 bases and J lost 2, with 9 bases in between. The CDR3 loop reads CASSHAVNTEAFF. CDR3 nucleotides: TGTGCCAGCAGCCATGCGGTTAACACTGAAGCTTTCTTT.

CDR3 in amino acids: CASSLAPPYEQYF. In DNA form, the CDR3 reads TGTGCCAGCAGCTTGGCTCCCCCCTACGAGCAGTACTTC. The V gene is TRBV5-4, the J gene TRBJ2-7; D uncertain. V lost 0 bases and J lost 2, with 6 bases in between. The CDR3 spans 13 residues. Germline CDR1 is SGHNT and CDR2 is YYREEE (reference sequence).

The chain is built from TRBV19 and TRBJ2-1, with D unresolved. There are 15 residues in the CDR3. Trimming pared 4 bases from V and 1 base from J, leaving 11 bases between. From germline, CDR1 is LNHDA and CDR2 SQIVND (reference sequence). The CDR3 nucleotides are TGTGCCAGTAGTACTTCGGGTGGGTCCTACAATGAGCAGTTCTTC. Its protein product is CASSTSGGSYNEQFF.

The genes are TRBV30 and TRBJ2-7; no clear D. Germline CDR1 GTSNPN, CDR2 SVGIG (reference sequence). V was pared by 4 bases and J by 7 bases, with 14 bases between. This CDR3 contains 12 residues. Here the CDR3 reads CAWIIGATEQYF. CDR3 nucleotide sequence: TGTGCCTGGATTATAGGCGCCACGGAGCAGTACTTC.

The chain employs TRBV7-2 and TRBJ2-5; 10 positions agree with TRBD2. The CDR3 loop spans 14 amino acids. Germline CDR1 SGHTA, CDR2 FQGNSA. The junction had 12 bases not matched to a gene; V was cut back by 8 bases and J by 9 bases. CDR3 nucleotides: TGTGCCAGCGGGGGATGGACTAGCGGCTTCTCCCAGTACTTC. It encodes CASGGWTSGFSQYF.

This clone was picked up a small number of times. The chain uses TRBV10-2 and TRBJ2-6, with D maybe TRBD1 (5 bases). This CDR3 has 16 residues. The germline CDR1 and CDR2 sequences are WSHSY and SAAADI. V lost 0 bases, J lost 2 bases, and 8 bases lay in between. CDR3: CASSESYRTGANVLTF. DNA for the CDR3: TGCGCCAGCAGTGAGTCGTACAGGACTGGGGCCAACGTCCTGACTTTC.

The DNA of the CDR3 is TGCGCCAGCAGTGGATACACCGGGGAGCTGTTTTTT. It encodes CASSGYTGELFF. This chain connects TRBV10-1 to TRBJ2-2; D gene unclear. In germline, CDR1 is WNHNN, CDR2 SYGVQD (reference sequence). V lost 4 bases and J lost 3, with 3 bases in between. The CDR3 is 12 residues long.

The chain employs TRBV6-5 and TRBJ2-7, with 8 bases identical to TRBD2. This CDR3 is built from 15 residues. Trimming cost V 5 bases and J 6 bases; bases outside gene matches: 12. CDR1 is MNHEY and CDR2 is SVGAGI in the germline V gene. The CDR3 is CASSVGLAFPLEQYF. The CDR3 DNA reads TGTGCCAGCAGTGTAGGACTAGCTTTCCCCCTCGAGCAGTACTTC.

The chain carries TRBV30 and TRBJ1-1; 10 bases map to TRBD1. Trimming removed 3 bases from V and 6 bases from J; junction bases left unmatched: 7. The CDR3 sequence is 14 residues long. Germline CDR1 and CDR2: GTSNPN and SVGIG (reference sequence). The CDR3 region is CAWSHDRGRAEAFF. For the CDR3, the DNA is TGTGCCTGGAGCCATGACAGGGGGCGCGCTGAAGCTTTCTTT.

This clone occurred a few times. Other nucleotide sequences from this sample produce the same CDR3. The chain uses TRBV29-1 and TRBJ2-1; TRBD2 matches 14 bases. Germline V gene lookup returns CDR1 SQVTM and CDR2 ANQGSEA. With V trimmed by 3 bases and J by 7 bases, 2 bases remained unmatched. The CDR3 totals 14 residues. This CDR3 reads CSVEGLAGENEQFF. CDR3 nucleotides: TGCAGCGTTGAGGGACTAGCGGGAGAGAATGAGCAGTTCTTC.

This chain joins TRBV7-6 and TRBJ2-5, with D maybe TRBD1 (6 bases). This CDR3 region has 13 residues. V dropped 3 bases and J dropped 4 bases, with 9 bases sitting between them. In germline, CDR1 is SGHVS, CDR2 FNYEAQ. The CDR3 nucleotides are TGTGCCAGCAGCTTTACCAGGGGAGAGACCCAGTACTTC. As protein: CASSFTRGETQYF.

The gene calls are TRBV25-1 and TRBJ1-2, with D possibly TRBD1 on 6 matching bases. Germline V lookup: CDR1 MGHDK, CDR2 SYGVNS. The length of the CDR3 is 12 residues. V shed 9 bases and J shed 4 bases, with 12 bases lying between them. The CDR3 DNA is TGTGCCAGTAAACAGGGCGGCTATGGCTACACCTTC. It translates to CASKQGGYGYTF.

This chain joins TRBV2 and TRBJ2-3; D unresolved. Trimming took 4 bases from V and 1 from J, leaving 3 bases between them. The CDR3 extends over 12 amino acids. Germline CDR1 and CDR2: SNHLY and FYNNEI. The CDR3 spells CASSGRTDTQYF. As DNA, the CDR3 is TGTGCCAGCAGTGGTCGCACAGATACGCAGTATTTT.

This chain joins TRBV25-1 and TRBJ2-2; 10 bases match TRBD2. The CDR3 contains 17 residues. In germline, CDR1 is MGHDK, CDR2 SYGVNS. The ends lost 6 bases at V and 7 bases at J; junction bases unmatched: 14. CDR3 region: CASRSEREGLRGGELFF. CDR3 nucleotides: TGTGCCAGCAGGTCCGAGCGGGAGGGCCTAAGAGGCGGGGAGCTGTTTTTT.

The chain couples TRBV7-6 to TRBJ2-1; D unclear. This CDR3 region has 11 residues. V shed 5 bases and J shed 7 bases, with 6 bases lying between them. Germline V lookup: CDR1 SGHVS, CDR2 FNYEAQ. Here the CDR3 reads CASSEDNEQFF. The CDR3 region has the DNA TGTGCCAGCAGCGAGGATAATGAGCAGTTCTTC.

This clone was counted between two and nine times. CDR3 DNA sequence: TGCGCCAGCAGCCAAGGGATTGACGAGGGGGCAGGGTATGGCTACACCTTC. It is translated as CASSQGIDEGAGYGYTF. The chain carries TRBV4-3 and TRBJ1-2; 7 nucleotides agree with TRBD1. The CDR3 totals 17 residues. The V segment lost 1 base and the J segment 5 bases; nucleotides outside the gene matches: 13. Per germline, CDR1 LGHNA and CDR2 YSLEER.